The next 8 T cell receptor beta chains were all read from a single sample in a study of neurological immune-mediated disorders. TCRdb re-called the 5' RACE reads through MiXCR, storing one row per CDR3 protein. The sample shows more than 30,000 distinct CDR3 sequences, 7% to 8.5% of them seen only once. Source material: CD4+ T cells from blood. These receptors were obtained from a man aged 45-60 years in good health.

The table lists this clonotype with many counts. The rearrangement links TRBV20-1 to TRBJ2-3, with no clear D. V dropped 1 base and J dropped 0 bases, with 5 bases sitting between them. This CDR3 has 13 amino acids. CDR1 is DFQATT and CDR2 is SNEGSKA in the germline V gene (reference sequence). As DNA, the CDR3 is TGCAGTGCTAGAGTTTCCAGCACAGATACGCAGTATTTT. This codes for CSARVSSTDTQYF.

In this sample, this clonotype turned up many times. CDR3 DNA: TGTGCCAGCAGCCCAAGCGGATTGGTCGAGCAGTACTTC. Its translation: CASSPSGLVEQYF. V and J are TRBV11-2 and TRBJ2-7; TRBD2 might be the D (5 bases). CDR1 is SGHAT and CDR2 is FQNNGV in the germline V gene. V dropped 5 bases and J dropped 6 bases, with 14 bases sitting between them. The CDR3 loop spans 13 amino acids. The full variable domain, in which reference TRBV11-2 and TRBJ2-7 provide the parts outside the CDR3, is EAGVAQSPRYKIIEKRQSVAFWCNPISGHATLYWYQQILGQGPKLLIQFQNNGVVDDSQLPKDRFSAERLKGVDSTLKIQPAKLEDSAVYLCASSPSGLVEQYFGPGTRLTVT.

This clonotype was detected ten times or more. This sequence joins TRBV20-1 and TRBJ2-2, with 10 bases that match TRBD2. V shed 5 bases and J 2 bases; nucleotides not matched to a gene: 8. CDR1 DFQATT and CDR2 SNEGSKA come from the germline V gene (reference sequence). This CDR3 has 16 amino acids. The CDR3 spells CSARPPSGGNTGELFF. Here the CDR3 DNA reads TGCAGTGCTCGTCCCCCTAGCGGGGGCAACACCGGGGAGCTGTTTTTT.

The chain couples TRBV29-1 to TRBJ2-7; 8 positions match TRBD1. The CDR3 runs to 14 residues. V was clipped by 6 bases and J by 6 bases; unmatched bases: 13. The germline V gene has CDR1 SQVTM and CDR2 ANQGSEA. CDR3 nucleotides: TGCAGCGTACGCAGGGGGCGCGGTTTCGCCGAGCAGTACTTC. Its protein is CSVRRGRGFAEQYF.

At least ten counts were recorded for this clonotype. V is TRBV5-1 and J is TRBJ1-6; 8 nucleotides line up with TRBD1. The CDR3 consists of 18 residues. CDR1 is SGHRS, CDR2 YFSETQ, per germline. The V segment lost 4 bases and the J segment 0 bases; nucleotides outside the gene matches: 9. The CDR3 spells CASSADGTGSSYNSPLHF. Written as DNA, the CDR3 is TGCGCCAGCAGCGCGGATGGGACAGGCAGCTCCTATAATTCACCCCTCCACTTT.

This clonotype was detected many times. The chain links TRBV5-1 to TRBJ2-7; the match to TRBD2 covers 8 bases. Germline CDR1 reads SGHRS; CDR2 reads YFSETQ. The CDR3 consists of 17 residues. Trimming removed 1 base from V and 2 bases from J; junction bases left unmatched: 11. For the CDR3, the DNA is TGCGCCAGCAGCTTGCACGCCGGGGGGGGTCCCCCCTACGAGCAGTACTTC. This sequence encodes CASSLHAGGGPPYEQYF. Based on the CDR3 plus reference TRBV5-1 and TRBJ2-7, the full variable domain is KAGVTQTPRYLIKTRGQQVTLSCSPISGHRSVSWYQQTPGQGLQFLFEYFSETQRNKGNFPGRFSGRQFSNSRSEMNVSTLELGDSALYLCASSLHAGGGPPYEQYFGPGTRLTVT.

V usage is TRBV5-5 and J usage is TRBJ2-6; no clear D gene. The CDR3 length is 15 residues. Germline values: CDR1 SGHKS, CDR2 YYEKEE (reference sequence). Trimming pared 6 bases from V and 0 bases from J, leaving 10 bases between. The CDR3 bases are TGTGCCAGCAACCATCTACCCTCTGGGGCCAACGTCCTGACTTTC. Its translation: CASNHLPSGANVLTF.

This clonotype was detected ten times or more. The junction departs from the called germline gene at one end, perhaps through a read error. This chain joins TRBV20-1 and TRBJ2-4; a possible D gene is TRBD2 (5 bases). The CDR3 is 11 amino acids. Germline V gives CDR1 DFQATT, CDR2 SNEGSKA (reference sequence). The CDR3 loop reads CSAGGGVRAHF. DNA of the CDR3: TGCAGTGCTGGCGGAGGAGTCCGGGCGCACTTC.